This paragraph covers one T cell receptor beta chain sequence. The antigen remains undetermined. Germline trimming cut 6 bases from V and 3 bases from J; bases unmatched to any gene: 5. CDR3 length: 15 residues. Germline V gene lookup returns CDR1 LNHDA and CDR2 SQIVND (reference sequence). The sample belongs to a study of shared clonotypes between healthy human individuals. Background on the study: The donor group consisted of two women and a few men, aged 18 to 49. Three plates each covered CD4 naive and memory; CD8 naive two, CD8 memory one. Regarding the study as a whole: At large depth, rarefaction still showed sorted-subset sequencing to be incomplete.

Each PCR replicate from the sorted subsets contained around 0.2 ug DNA, which is about 30,000 T cell genomes. Assay: immunoSEQ multiplex PCR; the TCRdb copy retains only in-frame clones and omits some. The table shows roughly 2.5 million clones, with around 94% occurring only once. The source is a man between 18 and 35 years old in good health. V and J are TRBV19 and TRBJ2-2; 9 nucleotides match TRBD1. Material: naive CD4+ T cells sorted from blood. Subset given: CD45RA+ positively selected. As DNA, the CDR3 is TGTGCCAGTAGCAGTAACAGGGGGCACACCGGGGAGCTGTTTTTT. This translates into CASSSNRGHTGELFF.